The source of this TCR beta chain is a study of T cell responses to AZD1222 COVID-19 vaccine (dated by TCRdb to about 2021). Context from the whole study: AZD1222 recipients whose second dose came at about 4 weeks and those whose second dose came at about 12 weeks were combined into one group, since spike-specific TCR depth and breadth did not differ between the two schedules. A total of just over 230 trial participants underwent TCR sequencing, of whom roughly 210 had received two doses of AZD1222 and some 25 had received two doses of the MenACWY control vaccine. Enrollment into the trials was organized by age into subgroups of 18-55, 56-69 and 70-plus years, and those subgroups contained roughly 150, 30 and 60 TCR-sequenced participants, respectively. What the research found in general, with its limitations: Vaccine-associated CD4 TCRs spanned the whole spike protein, with dominant responses in regions 160-218 and 743-854. Because no day 14 peak-response samples were available, the repertoires could be characterized only after the peak T cell response. The 56-69-year group was small, and its depth increase did not reach significance, likely because of low power. Conclusions about previously exposed vaccinees were limited because only six AZD1222 recipients were SARS-CoV-2 seropositive at baseline. A significant rise in spike-specific TCR breadth and depth was observed after two AZD1222 doses relative to day 0 and relative to MenACWY recipients. Epitopes outside the regions mutated in the B.1.351 and B.1.1.7 variants were reportedly recognized by nearly half of the unique spike-specific TCRs. Participants were mostly white British and included more females than males, and it was suggested by the authors that clonal diversity may have been underestimated.

The CDR3 regions of human TCRbeta chains were analyzed by immunosequencing. Under the source paper's analysis protocol: Repertoire TCRs were matched against a reference library of SARS-CoV-2-specific TCRs generated with the MIRA antigen-specificity platform. Breadth meant the fraction of unique TCRs that were SARS-CoV-2-associated, whereas depth meant the fraction of total T cells that were SARS-CoV-2-associated. Each spike-specific TCR was assigned to its reactive spike region and to a CD4 or CD8 class using the MIRA data. Log10-transformed breadth and depth values were compared by one-way ANOVA with Sidak's multiple comparisons tests. Entries here come from immuneACCESS through TCRdb and include only in-frame sequences with V and J called. Some clones fail to appear in such tables; in the studies checked, an unresolved V gene covers under half of the shortfall, and the cause of the remainder is unknown. V and J calls and clone size are those listed in that table; D and trimming were worked out from the DNA. Here the sample has over 150,000 clones; approximately 92% occur a single time. Of the sample, 8.5% to 12% falls within the top ten clones.

Taken from cysteine to phenylalanine, the CDR3 has 12 residues. Only the CDR3 DNA is retained, 36 bases long and in frame from the first base. V was cut back by 9 bases and J by 7 bases, leaving a gap of 12 bases between them. Based on the germline V gene, the CDR1 and CDR2 sequences are KGHDR and SFDVKD. Notes on this clone: The antigen it binds to is not known. Base qualities are missing; no much larger clone stands one base away.

Taken with the paper, the label for time point translates to: baseline before first vaccination. Vaccinee samples came from UK trials COV001 and COV002, including a single-blind randomized controlled phase 2/3 trial of AZD1222 (ChAdOx1 nCoV-19) in healthy adults. For TCRbeta chain sequencing, PBMC samples were collected from trial participants at day 0 and at day 28 after the second dose. Recombination connected TRBV24-1 to TRBJ2-1; perhaps TRBD2 is the D gene, with 6 bases matching. Here the sequenced sample was peripheral blood, taken on day 0 of AZD1222 vaccination. This receptor was obtained from an adult in good health. This receptor carries the CDR3 CATSPEGNEQFF. The sequenced DNA is TGTGCCACCTCCCCGGAGGGGAATGAGCAGTTCTTC.